Reported below is one T cell receptor (beta chain). Its target is unknown. The sample comes from a study of shared clonotypes between healthy human individuals. The study ran the assay at deep level. In replicate PCRs of sorted subsets, around 0.2 ug DNA, about 29,000 T cell genomes, was used. Measured with immunoSEQ multiplex PCR; TCRdb has only the in-frame clones, and not every one. This sample has about 2.4 million clones, with roughly 93% found just once. General study results and limits: Generally, naive subsets (rather than memory subsets) showed larger estimated richness.

The CDR3 sequence is 14 residues long. V shed 6 bases and J 6 bases; nucleotides not matched to a gene: 9. CDR1 and CDR2 from the germline V gene are WSHSY and SAAADI. The source is a man aged 18 to 35 in good health. Some clones in this sample may be carry-over from other donors' samples. The sample taken for sequencing was naive CD4+ T cells from PBMCs. Regarding subset: CD45RA+ positively selected. The chain is built from TRBV10-2 and TRBJ2-3; 7 bases align to TRBD2. The DNA of the CDR3 is TGCGCCAGCAGGGGACTATACCTGCAGGATACGCAGTATTTT. Translating it yields CASRGLYLQDTQYF.